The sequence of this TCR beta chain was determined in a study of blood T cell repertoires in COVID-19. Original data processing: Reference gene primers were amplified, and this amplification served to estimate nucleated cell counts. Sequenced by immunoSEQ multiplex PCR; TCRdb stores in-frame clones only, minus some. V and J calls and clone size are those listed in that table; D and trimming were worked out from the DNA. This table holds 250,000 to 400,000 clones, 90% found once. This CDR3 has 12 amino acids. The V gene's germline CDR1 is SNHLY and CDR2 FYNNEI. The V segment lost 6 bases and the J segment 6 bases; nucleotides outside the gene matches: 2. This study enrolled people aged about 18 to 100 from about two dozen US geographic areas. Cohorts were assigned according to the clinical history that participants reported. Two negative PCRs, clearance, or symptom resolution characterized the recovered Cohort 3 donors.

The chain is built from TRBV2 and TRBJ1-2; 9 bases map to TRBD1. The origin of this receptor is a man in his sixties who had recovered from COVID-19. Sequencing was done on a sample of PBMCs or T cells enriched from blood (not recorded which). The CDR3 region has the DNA TGTGCCAGCAGAGGGACAGGGCATGGCTACACCTTC. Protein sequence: CASRGTGHGYTF.